The 28 T cell receptor beta chains listed next were all sequenced from one sample in a study of T cell responses to AZD1222 COVID-19 vaccine. Profiled with immunoSEQ multiplex PCR; TCRdb holds only in-frame clones, not every one. The sample lists some 79,000 clones, roughly 75% occurring once. The sample was peripheral blood, taken 28 days after the second AZD1222 dose. Receptor source: an adult who received the AZD1222 COVID-19 vaccine.

The CDR3 here is CASSDRNTGELFF. The CDR3 nucleotides read TGTGCCAGCAGCGACAGGAACACCGGGGAGCTGTTTTTT. The J gene is TRBJ2-2, the V gene TRBV11-3, with a tentative D call TRBD1 (5 bases). Germline CDR1 SGHNT, CDR2 YENEEA. V shed 5 bases and J shed 1 base, with 5 bases lying between them. The CDR3 length is 13 residues. The entire variable domain, with the rest obtained from reference TRBV11-3 and TRBJ2-2, is as follows: EAGVVQSPRYKIIEKKQPVAFWCNPISGHNTLYWYLQNLGQGPELLIRYENEEAVDDSQLPKDRFSAERLKGVDSTLKIQPAELGDSAVYLCASSDRNTGELFFGEGSRLTVL.

The V call is TRBV24-1, the J call TRBJ2-3; 10 nucleotides agree with TRBD1. V was clipped by 4 bases and J by 6 bases; unmatched bases: 9. Germline values: CDR1 KGHDR, CDR2 SFDVKD. The CDR3 is 16 residues long. The CDR3 loop reads CATSDSGTGAGDTQYF. The DNA of the CDR3 is TGTGCCACCAGTGACTCCGGGACAGGGGCAGGGGATACGCAGTATTTT.

V is TRBV6-5 and J is TRBJ2-1; D call uncertain. The CDR3 contains 14 residues. CDR1 MNHEY and CDR2 SVGAGI come from the germline V gene. V was cut by 6 bases and J by 5 bases, with 14 bases left in between. CDR3 coding DNA: TGTGCCAGCAGCCACGAGACGGCCCACAATGAGCAGTTCTTC. The encoded protein is CASSHETAHNEQFF.

V and J are TRBV5-6 and TRBJ2-1; 10 bases are a match to TRBD2. Germline-derived CDR1 and CDR2 are SGHDT and YYEEEE. Trimming at V came to 1 base and at J to 6 bases, leaving 1 base not matched to a gene. The CDR3 has 14 residues. The CDR3 reads CASSLIAGGNEQFF. The DNA for the CDR3 is TGTGCCAGCAGCTTGATAGCGGGAGGCAATGAGCAGTTCTTC.

The gene calls are TRBV3-1 (or the pseudogene TRBV3-2) and TRBJ2-5; D is unclear. Germline CDR1 LGHDT, CDR2 YNNKEL (reference sequence). V lost 1 base, J lost 5 bases, and 11 bases lay in between. This CDR3 is 14 amino acids long. CDR3 bases: TGTGCCAGCAGCCAAGTGGGAAGTAGGGAGACCCAGTACTTC. As protein: CASSQVGSRETQYF.

V usage is TRBV3-1 (or the pseudogene TRBV3-2) and J usage is TRBJ2-3; possible D gene TRBD2, 5 bases. CDR1 and CDR2 (germline): LGHDT, YNNKEL (reference sequence). This CDR3 is built from 16 residues. Trimming took 3 bases from V and 2 from J, leaving 15 bases between them. CDR3 region: CASSQVVLVITDTQYF. In DNA form, the CDR3 reads TGTGCCAGCAGCCAGGTAGTACTAGTTATCACAGATACGCAGTATTTT.

The sample holds a few counts of this clone. The chain is built from TRBV30 and TRBJ1-2, with 10 bases aligning to TRBD1. Per the germline V gene, CDR1 is GTSNPN and CDR2 is SVGIG (reference sequence). The CDR3 contains 17 residues. The V gene end was trimmed by 2 bases and the J gene end by 4 bases; junction bases not matched to a gene: 13. CDR3 sequence: CAWSSPRGQGLGYGYTF. CDR3 coding DNA: TGTGCCTGGAGTAGCCCCCGGGGACAGGGGTTAGGCTATGGCTACACCTTC. The full variable domain, with the rest looked up from reference TRBV30 and TRBJ1-2, is SQTIHQWPATLVQPVGSPLSLECTVEGTSNPNLYWYRQAAGRGLQLLFYSVGIGQISSEVPQNLSASRPQDRQFILSSKKLLLSDSGFYLCAWSSPRGQGLGYGYTFGSGTRLTVV.

With regard to this clone: An end of the junction differs from the germline gene, which may be a read error. The chain employs TRBV28 and TRBJ2-4; D not certain. From germline, CDR1 is MDHEN and CDR2 SYDVKM. The CDR3 has 13 amino acids. The CDR3 protein is CASRPPGPFRSDF. The DNA of the CDR3 is TGTGCCAGCAGACCCCCAGGACCGTTCCGGAGCGACTTC.

The sample holds one count of this clone. V is TRBV28 and J is TRBJ2-3; the match to TRBD2 covers 7 bases. The J segment lost 4 bases and the V segment lost 6 bases, leaving 10 bases of the junction unmatched. This CDR3 has 15 amino acids. Germline V gives CDR1 MDHEN, CDR2 SYDVKM. This CDR3 reads CASRSAGEGPDTQYF. The CDR3 DNA sequence: TGTGCCAGCAGGTCGGCGGGAGAAGGTCCAGATACGCAGTATTTT.

The genes are TRBV19 and TRBJ2-1, with 8 bases aligning to TRBD2. Germline assignment: CDR1 LNHDA and CDR2 SQIVND (reference sequence). CDR3 length equals 14 residues. J lost 10 bases, V lost 8 bases, and 13 bases had no gene match. The CDR3 is CASRPGTSSREQFF. As DNA, the CDR3 is TGTGCCAGTCGACCTGGGACTAGTTCGCGCGAGCAGTTCTTC.

The gene calls are TRBV10-3 and TRBJ2-1, with 7 bases aligning to TRBD2. The CDR3 is 15 residues long. The trim removed 10 bases at V and 0 bases at J, leaving 9 bases unmatched. Germline CDR1 and CDR2: ENHRY and SYGVKD. The CDR3 nucleotides are TGTGCCAGTAGTGGCGGGAGCGGCTCCTACAATGAGCAGTTCTTC. This encodes CASSGGSGSYNEQFF.

This clone was detected only once. The V and J genes are TRBV19 and TRBJ2-7; a possible D gene is TRBD1 (5 bases). This CDR3 has 14 residues. The V and J ends lost 3 bases and 3 bases respectively, with 12 bases between them. The germline gives CDR1 LNHDA, CDR2 SQIVND (reference sequence). The DNA for the CDR3 is TGTGCCAGTAGTATGTGGCAGGGTAGCTACGAGCAGTACTTC. Protein sequence: CASSMWQGSYEQYF.

V gene TRBV15 combines with J gene TRBJ2-5; D is possibly TRBD2 (6 bases). CDR3 size: 13 residues. Germline lookup yields CDR1 LNHNV and CDR2 YYDKDF (reference sequence). The germline V and J ends were trimmed by 7 bases and 0 bases, with 9 bases remaining between them. In DNA form, the CDR3 reads TGTGCCACCACGCGGGATAACCAAGAGACCCAGTACTTC. Translating it yields CATTRDNQETQYF.

The CDR3 is CASSLSSTDTQYF. The CDR3 DNA reads TGCGCCAGCAGCCTGTCCAGCACAGATACGCAGTATTTT. V and J are TRBV4-3 and TRBJ2-3; D gene unclear. Germline loops: CDR1 LGHNA, CDR2 YSLEER. V dropped 4 bases and J dropped 0 bases, with 5 bases sitting between them. The length of the CDR3 is 13 residues.

This clone was seen just once. The genes are TRBV28 and TRBJ2-7; possibly TRBD2 for D (6 bases). The CDR3 totals 14 residues. The V end lost 6 bases, the J end lost 0 bases, and 12 bases lay between the germline ends. Looked up from germline, CDR1 is MDHEN and CDR2 is SYDVKM. The CDR3 here is CASRRGNPSYEQYF. In DNA, the CDR3 is TGTGCCAGCAGGCGGGGCAACCCCTCCTACGAGCAGTACTTC.

The genes are TRBV9 and TRBJ2-3, with D tentatively TRBD1 (6 bases). Germline loops: CDR1 SGDLS, CDR2 YYNGEE. The CDR3 contains 16 residues. The V gene lost 1 base and the J gene lost 0 bases, with 12 bases spanning the gap. The CDR3 DNA is TGTGCCAGCAGCGTAAGTGGGGGCACTAGCACAGATACGCAGTATTTT. This translates into CASSVSGGTSTDTQYF.

The chain has TRBV7-3 and TRBJ2-7; TRBD2 matches at 7 bases. This CDR3 region has 15 residues. Looked up from germline, CDR1 is SGHTA and CDR2 is FQGTGA. The J segment lost 3 bases and the V segment lost 5 bases, leaving 10 bases of the junction unmatched. DNA for the CDR3: TGTGCCAGCAGCCGGGAGATAAGCGGGGACTACGAGCAGTACTTC. Its protein product is CASSREISGDYEQYF. Filled out from reference TRBV7-3 and TRBJ2-7, the complete variable domain reads GAGVSQTPSNKVTEKGKYVELRCDPISGHTALYWYRQSLGQGPEFLIYFQGTGAADDSGLPNDRFFAVRPEGSVSTLKIQRTERGDSAVYLCASSREISGDYEQYFGPGTRLTVT.

J is TRBJ2-7 and V is TRBV28; a weak D match, TRBD1 (8 bases). The V gene's germline CDR1 is MDHEN and CDR2 SYDVKM. This CDR3 contains 14 residues. V was cut by 5 bases and J by 3 bases, with 14 bases left in between. The CDR3: CASSLTGGVYEQYF. Here the CDR3 DNA reads TGTGCCAGCAGTCTAACAGGGGGGGTCTACGAGCAGTACTTC.

This chain links TRBV5-1 with TRBJ2-7, with D perhaps being TRBD1 or TRBD2 (5 bases each). Per germline, CDR1 SGHRS and CDR2 YFSETQ. The CDR3 has 14 amino acids. V shed 1 base and J shed 3 bases, with 11 bases lying between them. In DNA, the CDR3 is TGCGCCAGCAGCTTGTTTGGGGGTAACTACGAGCAGTACTTC. Its protein is CASSLFGGNYEQYF. The variable domain in full, completed from reference TRBV5-1 and TRBJ2-7, reads KAGVTQTPRYLIKTRGQQVTLSCSPISGHRSVSWYQQTPGQGLQFLFEYFSETQRNKGNFPGRFSGRQFSNSRSEMNVSTLELGDSALYLCASSLFGGNYEQYFGPGTRLTVT.

This chain joins TRBV24-1 and TRBJ1-2, with D perhaps matching TRBD1 (5 bases). The germline V gene encodes CDR1 KGHDR and CDR2 SFDVKD. The CDR3 spans 13 residues. V was pared by 4 bases and J by 8 bases, with 13 bases between. Written as DNA, the CDR3 is TGTGCCACCAGTGAGCCAGACAGCGAAGGCTACACCTTC. It codes for CATSEPDSEGYTF.

This clone has only a few counts. The J gene is TRBJ2-2, the V gene TRBV30, with D possibly TRBD1 on 5 matching bases. The CDR3 contains 12 residues. V was pared by 0 bases and J by 6 bases, with 5 bases between. Per germline, CDR1 GTSNPN and CDR2 SVGIG (reference sequence). This CDR3 is CAWSVGAGELFF. The CDR3 DNA reads TGTGCCTGGAGTGTAGGGGCCGGGGAGCTGTTTTTT.

This chain uses TRBV9 with TRBJ2-2; D might be TRBD1 or TRBD2, each matching 5 bases. From germline, CDR1 is SGDLS and CDR2 YYNGEE. Trimming took 5 bases from V and 6 from J, leaving 11 bases between them. This CDR3 has 13 residues. The CDR3 coding sequence is TGTGCCAGCAGGACGGGGCTCGCCGGGGAGCTGTTTTTT. Translation gives CASRTGLAGELFF.

The rearrangement joins TRBV7-8 to TRBJ2-7, with TRBD2 matching over 11 bases. CDR3 size: 16 residues. V shed 5 bases, J shed 6 bases, and the junction held 12 bases outside the gene matches. CDR1 is SGHVS and CDR2 is FQNEAQ in the germline V gene. The CDR3 DNA reads TGTGCCAGCAGCCCAATGGGGGTAGCGGGAGGGTTCGAGCAGTACTTC. Protein: CASSPMGVAGGFEQYF.

The genes are TRBV7-9 and TRBJ2-7; D remains unclear. The CDR3 sequence is 11 residues long. Germline CDR1 reads SEHNR; CDR2 reads FQNEAQ (reference sequence). V was pared by 3 bases and J by 5 bases, with 5 bases between. CDR3 sequence: CASSFEDEQYF. In DNA form, the CDR3 reads TGTGCCAGCAGCTTTGAGGACGAGCAGTACTTC.

In its sample, this clone was seen once. The V call is TRBV7-6, the J call TRBJ2-3; D possibly uses TRBD1 or TRBD2 (6 bases each). The CDR3 runs to 16 residues. In germline, CDR1 is SGHVS, CDR2 FNYEAQ. V was pared by 2 bases and J by 2 bases, with 14 bases between. The chain's CDR3 is CASSLMGGHFTDTQYF. The CDR3 DNA is TGTGCCAGCAGCTTAATGGGGGGCCATTTCACAGATACGCAGTATTTT. Combining the CDR3 with reference TRBV7-6 and TRBJ2-3 gives the whole variable domain GAGVSQSPRYKVTKRGQDVALRCDPISGHVSLYWYRQALGQGPEFLTYFNYEAQQDKSGLPNDRFSAERPEGSISTLTIQRTEQRDSAMYRCASSLMGGHFTDTQYFGPGTRLTVL.

The CDR3, as DNA: TGTGCCAGCAGGCAAAAGACGGGGGGCCGCTCCTACAATGAGCAGTTCTTC. This encodes CASRQKTGGRSYNEQFF. This rearrangement joins TRBV7-9 to TRBJ2-1; D might be TRBD2 (7 bases). Trimming shortened V by 6 bases and J by 0 bases, and 18 bases separated the two germline ends. There are 17 residues in the CDR3. Looked up from germline, CDR1 is SEHNR and CDR2 is FQNEAQ (reference sequence).

This clone has only one observation. This sequence joins TRBV5-1 and TRBJ2-2; D unclear. V was clipped by 1 base and J by 0 bases, with 7 bases between them. CDR1 and CDR2 (germline): SGHRS, YFSETQ. This CDR3 is 15 amino acids long. CDR3 in DNA: TGCGCCAGCAGCTTGAGGACGACGAACACCGGGGAGCTGTTTTTT. As protein: CASSLRTTNTGELFF.

This clone showed up just once. V gene TRBV9 combines with J gene TRBJ2-2; 7 bases map to TRBD2. CDR1 is SGDLS and CDR2 is YYNGEE in the germline V gene. V shed 7 bases and J 5 bases; nucleotides not matched to a gene: 5. The CDR3 runs 13 residues. CDR3 protein: CASSGGRTGELFF. The CDR3 DNA follows: TGTGCCAGCTCCGGGGGGAGGACCGGGGAGCTGTTTTTT.